These 28 T cell receptor beta chains were all obtained from the same sample, sequenced in a study of molecular identifiers for immune sequencing clone quantification. Via MiXCR, TCRdb re-called the PCR reads, giving one row per CDR3 protein. Here the sample spans about 510,000 distinct CDR3 sequences, around 25% being singletons. The sequenced material came from naive CD8+ T cells from blood, with Jurkat cell RNA spiked in. Subset given: FACS-sorted CD8+CD4-CCR7+CD45RA+ naive T cells. The source is a human donor in good health. Some libraries in this study had Jurkat cell RNA spiked in.

This clonotype was recorded many times. The chain couples TRBV27 to TRBJ1-1; D is perhaps TRBD1 (5 bases). The germline CDR1 and CDR2 sequences are MNHEY and SMNVEV (reference sequence). V was cut by 9 bases and J by 0 bases, with 14 bases left in between. The CDR3 consists of 14 residues. Written as DNA, the CDR3 is TGTGCCAGTGCGCTCAGGGACGTGAACACTGAAGCTTTCTTT. Protein sequence: CASALRDVNTEAFF.

In regard to this clonotype: At one of its ends the junction is not consistent with the germline gene, which may arise from a read error. The chain is built from TRBV29-1 and TRBJ1-4, with 11 nucleotides matching TRBD1. This CDR3 comprises 15 residues. The germline V gene encodes CDR1 SQVTM and CDR2 ANQGSEA. CDR3 sequence (DNA): TGCAGCGTTGAGGACAGGGGGCAATCTAAAGAAAAACTGTTTTTT. It specifies CSVEDRGQSKEKLFF.

This clonotype was counted many times. CDR3 nucleotide sequence: TGTGCCTGGAGTATGACAGTCAATCAGCCCCAGCATTTT. Amino acid sequence: CAWSMTVNQPQHF. The chain combines TRBV30 with TRBJ1-5; perhaps TRBD1 as D (5 bases). The V gene lost 2 bases and the J gene lost 3 bases, with 8 bases spanning the gap. The germline V gene encodes CDR1 GTSNPN and CDR2 SVGIG (reference sequence). This CDR3 region has 13 residues.

This clonotype was picked up a small number of times. V and J are TRBV27 and TRBJ1-2; D gene ambiguous. V gave up 3 bases and J gave up 6 bases, with 11 bases separating them. Germline V gene data show CDR1 as MNHEY and CDR2 as SMNVEV (reference sequence). The CDR3 consists of 13 residues. The CDR3 loop is CASSFSLLHGYTF. The CDR3 DNA reads as TGTGCCAGCAGTTTCTCGTTGCTGCATGGCTACACCTTC.

This chain connects TRBV9 to TRBJ2-1; D remains ambiguous. Germline CDR1 and CDR2: SGDLS and YYNGEE. Between the trimmed V and J ends, which lost 4 bases and 0 bases, there was a span of 11 bases. The CDR3 runs 15 residues. The CDR3 sequence is CASSPDFSSYNEQFF. The CDR3 coding sequence is TGTGCCAGCAGCCCAGACTTTAGCTCCTACAATGAGCAGTTCTTC.

This clonotype was recorded at least ten times. The rearrangement links TRBV20-1 to TRBJ2-7; no clear D. CDR3 size: 13 residues. CDR1 is DFQATT, CDR2 SNEGSKA, per germline (reference sequence). V lost 6 bases and J lost 2, with 14 bases in between. The CDR3 bases are TGCAGTGCCCCCAGCTCCGGGCCCTACGAGCAGTACTTC. It is translated as CSAPSSGPYEQYF.

The sample holds many counts of this clonotype. The chain joins TRBV29-1 to TRBJ2-7; 8 bases agree with TRBD1. The CDR3 sequence is 12 residues long. The germline CDR1 and CDR2 sequences are SQVTM and ANQGSEA. The ends lost 5 bases at V and 5 bases at J; junction bases unmatched: 5. The CDR3 sequence: CSVIPGGNEQYF. CDR3 bases: TGCAGCGTTATCCCAGGGGGCAACGAGCAGTACTTC.

This chain joins TRBV20-1 and TRBJ1-2, with 8 bases aligning to TRBD1. In germline, CDR1 is DFQATT, CDR2 SNEGSKA (reference sequence). The CDR3 extends over 17 amino acids. V dropped 2 bases and J dropped 4; count of bases not matched to a gene: 15. The DNA for the CDR3 is TGCAGTGCTAGAACTACCTCCGCAGGGGGCGGCGTCTATGGCTACACCTTC. Encoded protein: CSARTTSAGGGVYGYTF.

This clonotype appeared many times. This CDR3 reads CASAGAGPYEQYF. CDR3 DNA sequence: TGTGCCAGCGCCGGTGCGGGGCCCTACGAGCAGTACTTC. This chain links TRBV6-2 or TRBV6-3 with TRBJ2-7; tentatively, D is TRBD2 (6 bases). This CDR3 region has 13 residues. Trimming pared 8 bases from V and 2 bases from J, leaving 13 bases between. From germline, CDR1 is MNHEY and CDR2 SVGEGT.

The chain recombines TRBV7-6 with TRBJ2-2; perhaps TRBD1 as D (6 bases). The CDR3 extends over 17 amino acids. Between the trimmed V and J ends, which lost 5 bases and 2 bases, there was a span of 18 bases. The V gene's germline CDR1 is SGHVS and CDR2 FNYEAQ. CDR3 DNA sequence: TGTGCCAGCAGCAATATTGGGCAGGGGAGAAACACCGGGGAGCTGTTTTTT. Its protein is CASSNIGQGRNTGELFF.

The chain combines TRBV4-1 with TRBJ1-1; 9 bases fit TRBD1. J lost 1 base, V lost 4 bases, and 19 bases had no gene match. Germline-derived CDR1 and CDR2 are MGHRA and YSYEKL. The CDR3 runs 20 residues. DNA of the CDR3: TGCGCCAGCAGCCCCCTTTCCGGGACAGGGAAGGCCCTCTCGAACACTGAAGCTTTCTTT. It yields the protein CASSPLSGTGKALSNTEAFF.

V and J are TRBV24-1 and TRBJ2-2; D is possibly TRBD1 or TRBD2 (6 bases each). Germline CDR1 and CDR2: KGHDR and SFDVKD. The CDR3 runs 16 residues. With 0 bases removed from V and 5 bases from J, the gap between germline ends came to 12 bases. DNA of the CDR3: TGTGCCACCAGTGATTTGACCGGGGGCGAAACCGGGGAGCTGTTTTTT. Amino acid sequence: CATSDLTGGETGELFF.

Ten or more counts support this clonotype. V usage is TRBV4-3 and J usage is TRBJ1-1; D is unclear. The CDR3 has 16 amino acids. With 0 bases removed from V and 1 base from J, the gap between germline ends came to 12 bases. Germline V CDR1 and CDR2: LGHNA, YSLEER. Here the CDR3 reads CASSQDRSQTNTEAFF. In DNA, the CDR3 is TGCGCCAGCAGCCAAGATAGGTCGCAGACGAACACTGAAGCTTTCTTT.

The sample holds a few counts of this clonotype. The chain couples TRBV30 to TRBJ2-1; TRBD1 aligns across 7 bases. CDR1 and CDR2 (germline): GTSNPN, SVGIG (reference sequence). This CDR3 region has 14 residues. Germline trimming cut 4 bases from V and 4 bases from J; bases unmatched to any gene: 7. As DNA, the CDR3 is TGTGCCTGGAACACAGGGGCTTCATACAATGAGCAGTTCTTC. Translating gives CAWNTGASYNEQFF.

The rearrangement links TRBV5-4 to TRBJ2-1; D call uncertain. Deletions cut 1 base from V and 2 bases from J, with 10 bases between. The CDR3 is 15 residues long. In germline, CDR1 is SGHNT, CDR2 YYREEE (reference sequence). CDR3: CASSLMELPYNEQFF. CDR3 coding DNA: TGTGCCAGCAGCTTGATGGAGCTACCCTACAATGAGCAGTTCTTC.

This clonotype was seen at least ten times. The genes are TRBV30 and TRBJ2-3; a weak D match, TRBD2 (5 bases). The CDR3 has 14 residues. Trimming left V 2 bases short and J 1 base short, with 10 bases between. Germline V gene sequence: CDR1 GTSNPN, CDR2 SVGIG (reference sequence). In nucleotides, the CDR3 is TGTGCCTGGAGTAGCGGAGAGGGCACAGATACGCAGTATTTT. Its translation is CAWSSGEGTDTQYF. The whole variable domain, filled in from reference TRBV30 and TRBJ2-3, reads SQTIHQWPATLVQPVGSPLSLECTVEGTSNPNLYWYRQAAGRGLQLLFYSVGIGQISSEVPQNLSASRPQDRQFILSSKKLLLSDSGFYLCAWSSGEGTDTQYFGPGTRLTVL.

About this clonotype: This may come from a read error, since a much larger clone is one base off. The genes are TRBV5-1 and TRBJ1-1; a weak D match, TRBD1 (6 bases). This CDR3 comprises 15 residues. Germline V gene data show CDR1 as SGHRS and CDR2 as YFSETQ. The CDR3 is CASSLGTTGRTEALF. The CDR3 nucleotides are TGCGCCAGCAGCCTAGGGACAACCGGGCGTACTGAAGCTCTCTTT.

V is TRBV11-3 and J is TRBJ2-7, with D tentatively TRBD2 (6 bases). CDR1 and CDR2 (germline): SGHNT, YENEEA. V was trimmed by 5 bases and J by 2 bases, leaving 13 bases between them. The CDR3 consists of 14 residues. The CDR3 DNA reads as TGTGCCAGCAGCCAAGGACTATCCCCCTACGAGCAGTACTTC. The encoded protein is CASSQGLSPYEQYF.

This clonotype was observed at least ten times. The chain recombines TRBV4-3 with TRBJ2-1; TRBD1 aligns across 7 bases. Germline values: CDR1 LGHNA, CDR2 YSLEER. Germline trimming cut 4 bases from V and 1 base from J; bases unmatched to any gene: 4. The CDR3 is 15 residues long. The chain's CDR3 is CASSLRDRSYNEQFF. CDR3 DNA sequence: TGCGCCAGCAGCCTCCGGGACAGATCCTACAATGAGCAGTTCTTC.

This clonotype was counted at least ten times. The chain combines TRBV28 with TRBJ1-1; D is unclear. The V end lost 3 bases, the J end lost 4 bases, and 12 bases lay between the germline ends. The germline gives CDR1 MDHEN, CDR2 SYDVKM. The CDR3 is 14 amino acids. In nucleotides, the CDR3 is TGTGCCAGCAGTTTCTCTCGAAGTAGCACTGAAGCTTTCTTT. This gives the protein CASSFSRSSTEAFF.

This clonotype has only a few counts. The genes are TRBV3-1 and TRBJ2-3; D is unclear. Germline V gene data show CDR1 as LGHDT and CDR2 as YNNKEL (reference sequence). Trimming removed 3 bases at V and 0 bases at J, with 13 bases between. CDR3 length equals 16 residues. The chain's CDR3 is CASSHRDPASTDTQYF. As DNA, the CDR3 is TGTGCCAGCAGCCATCGTGACCCGGCTAGCACAGATACGCAGTATTTT.

J is TRBJ1-1 and V is TRBV18; maybe TRBD1 (6 bases). CDR1 is KGHSH and CDR2 is LQKENI in the germline V gene. Deletions cut 0 bases from V and 3 bases from J, with 11 bases between. The CDR3 sequence is 15 residues long. The CDR3 reads CASSPPDTGYTEAFF. CDR3 bases: TGTGCCAGCTCACCACCGGATACAGGGTACACTGAAGCTTTCTTT.

As to this clonotype: With a much larger clone just one base away, this may be a read error. V is TRBV7-9 and J is TRBJ2-2, with 7 bases that match TRBD1. In germline, CDR1 is SEHNR, CDR2 FQNEAQ (reference sequence). CDR3 length: 16 residues. The CDR3 DNA reads as TGTGCCAGCAGCCTGATTACAGGGGAGAACACCGGGAAGCTGTTTTTT. It codes for CASSLITGENTGKLFF.

Concerning this clonotype itself: The junction does not match germline at one end; this may be a read error. The rearrangement links TRBV29-1 to TRBJ2-1, with TRBD2 matching 12 bases. Germline V gene lookup returns CDR1 SQVTM and CDR2 ANQGSEA. The CDR3 covers 14 residues. The CDR3 region has the DNA TGCAGCGTTGAAGGAGGACTAGCGGGGAATGCGCAGTTCTTC. Protein sequence: CSVEGGLAGNAQFF.

The chain links TRBV19 to TRBJ2-3; possible D gene TRBD2, 5 bases. The CDR3 sequence is 14 residues long. V lost 5 bases, J lost 6 bases, and 15 bases lay in between. CDR1 is LNHDA and CDR2 is SQIVND in the germline V gene (reference sequence). The CDR3 sequence: CASSHSGGLDTQYF. CDR3 coding DNA: TGTGCCAGTAGTCACTCCGGAGGCTTGGATACGCAGTATTTT.

As regards this clonotype: One junction end does not reproduce the germline sequence, and a read error may be involved. This sequence joins TRBV27 and TRBJ2-6; TRBD1 agrees at 11 bases. The CDR3 runs 17 residues. The germline gives CDR1 MNHEY, CDR2 SMNVEV (reference sequence). CDR3 protein: CASRTGQGASDANVRTF. CDR3 in DNA: TGTGCCAGCAGGACAGGACAGGGGGCGTCTGATGCCAACGTCCGGACTTTC.

This clonotype was counted ten times or more. The chain links TRBV7-9 to TRBJ2-3; possibly TRBD2 for D (5 bases). The CDR3 has 15 amino acids. Trimming cost V 0 bases and J 2 bases, with 9 bases left between them. Germline CDR1 is SEHNR and CDR2 is FQNEAQ (reference sequence). The CDR3 sequence is CASSLATGSTDTQYF. CDR3 DNA sequence: TGTGCCAGCAGCTTAGCGACGGGATCCACAGATACGCAGTATTTT.

This clonotype was recorded a few times. The chain has TRBV4-2 and TRBJ2-3; TRBD2 is a possible D gene (6 bases). V was clipped by 3 bases and J by 0 bases, with 19 bases between them. Looked up from germline, CDR1 is LGHNA and CDR2 is YNFKEQ. The CDR3 is 18 residues long. The CDR3 spells CASSHLTGAGSSTDTQYF. CDR3 DNA: TGTGCCAGCAGCCATCTAACCGGAGCGGGCTCTAGCACAGATACGCAGTATTTT.